Below are 19 T cell receptor beta chains sequenced from a single sample in a study of blood T cell repertoires in COVID-19 (dated by TCRdb to the early 2020s). The method behind the library was the immunoSEQ multiplex PCR assay. TCRdb stores this immuneACCESS table with in-frame sequences only. Part of the clones is absent; in the studies checked, under half of the shortfall reflects unresolved V genes, and no reason is known for the rest. The sample table shows around 95,000 clones, and more than 85% are seen once. Of the sample, roughly 2.1% is held by the ten largest clones. Sequenced material: peripheral blood. These TCRs come from a man in his forties or fifties with active COVID-19.

V usage is TRBV11-3 and J usage is TRBJ2-3, with a tentative D call TRBD2 (5 bases). The V and J ends lost 7 bases and 1 base respectively, with 24 bases between them. The CDR3 has 18 amino acids. The germline V gene encodes CDR1 SGHNT and CDR2 YENEEA. This chain's CDR3 is CASKPGSFRVFGTDTQYF. The CDR3 nucleotides are TGTGCCAGCAAACCGGGATCCTTCCGGGTTTTCGGCACAGATACGCAGTATTTT.

This chain connects TRBV7-8 to TRBJ2-1, with TRBD2 identical over 10 bases. The CDR3 length is 15 residues. The ends lost 6 bases at V and 2 bases at J; junction bases unmatched: 4. Germline V lookup: CDR1 SGHVS, CDR2 FQNEAQ. The CDR3 region is CASRPTSGTYNEQFF. The CDR3 DNA reads as TGTGCCAGCAGACCCACTAGCGGGACCTACAATGAGCAGTTCTTC.

The chain employs TRBV5-1 and TRBJ1-3; D is unresolved. V gave up 4 bases and J gave up 0 bases, with 5 bases separating them. The CDR3 has 13 amino acids. The germline V gene encodes CDR1 SGHRS and CDR2 YFSETQ. The CDR3 DNA reads as TGCGCCAGCAGCGTGAGCTCTGGAAACACCATATATTTT. Translating gives CASSVSSGNTIYF.

The DNA for the CDR3 is TGTGCCAGCAGGAGGGAGGGCCAAGAGACCCAGTACTTC. It codes for CASRREGQETQYF. The chain has TRBV25-1 and TRBJ2-5; 7 nucleotides match TRBD2. V shed 6 bases and J 1 base; nucleotides not matched to a gene: 2. CDR1 and CDR2 from the germline V gene are MGHDK and SYGVNS. The CDR3 loop spans 13 amino acids.

The genes are TRBV9 and TRBJ2-3; 12 bases align to TRBD2. Germline V gene data show CDR1 as SGDLS and CDR2 as YYNGEE. This CDR3 has 16 residues. With 4 bases clipped from V and 0 bases from J, the junction kept 3 bases outside the gene matches. The CDR3 nucleotides are TGTGCCAGCAGCCCCCTAGCGGGGGGGAGCACAGATACGCAGTATTTT. This encodes CASSPLAGGSTDTQYF.

This chain links TRBV5-5 with TRBJ2-5; D is ambiguous. Trimming left V 4 bases short and J 1 base short, with 14 bases between. This CDR3 region has 15 residues. Per germline, CDR1 SGHKS and CDR2 YYEKEE (reference sequence). In DNA form, the CDR3 reads TGTGCCAGCAGCCCGCGGCTTGGTACCCAAGAGACCCAGTACTTC. Translation: CASSPRLGTQETQYF.

J is TRBJ2-1 and V is TRBV5-6, with 8 bases matching TRBD1. CDR3 length: 15 residues. J gave up 6 bases and V 3 bases, and 8 bases lay outside the gene matches. Per germline, CDR1 SGHDT and CDR2 YYEEEE. The CDR3 bases are TGTGCCAGCAGCTCCCCGGACAGGGTTGGCAATGAGCAGTTCTTC. Protein product: CASSSPDRVGNEQFF.

V is TRBV4-2 and J is TRBJ2-3, with 15 positions matching TRBD2. The germline CDR1 and CDR2 sequences are LGHNA and YNFKEQ. The CDR3 contains 15 residues. V shed 4 bases and J 4 bases; nucleotides not matched to a gene: 0. CDR3 sequence: CASSRTSGGADTQYF. As DNA, the CDR3 is TGTGCCAGCAGCCGGACTAGCGGGGGGGCAGATACGCAGTATTTT.

The genes are TRBV29-1 and TRBJ2-3; D possibly corresponds to TRBD2 (5 bases). The CDR3 has 16 residues. V lost 1 base and J lost 2, with 16 bases in between. CDR1 and CDR2 (germline): SQVTM, ANQGSEA. The CDR3 region is CSVEGGAGRPTDTQYF. The CDR3, as DNA: TGCAGCGTTGAAGGGGGAGCCGGCCGGCCCACAGATACGCAGTATTTT.

J is TRBJ1-6 and V is TRBV28; no reliable D call. CDR3 size: 15 residues. The V end was cut by 5 bases, the J end by 8 bases, with 16 bases between. Germline CDR1 MDHEN, CDR2 SYDVKM. The CDR3 nucleotides read TGTGCCAGCAGTCGCCCTGAAAGGCTAGATTCACCCCTCCACTTT. Its protein is CASSRPERLDSPLHF.

The rearrangement links TRBV15 to TRBJ2-2; D is perhaps TRBD2 (6 bases). Trimming removed 1 base from V and 1 base from J, with 10 bases in between. The germline V gene has CDR1 LNHNV and CDR2 YYDKDF (reference sequence). There are 16 residues in the CDR3. CDR3 amino acids: CATSRGGSGNTGELFF. For the CDR3, the DNA is TGTGCCACCAGCAGAGGCGGTAGCGGGAACACCGGGGAGCTGTTTTTT.

The chain is built from TRBV30 and TRBJ2-2; 12 nucleotides match TRBD2. The CDR3 runs 16 residues. Germline V gives CDR1 GTSNPN, CDR2 SVGIG (reference sequence). V lost 1 base and J lost 0; bases outside the gene matches: 0. Here the CDR3 DNA reads TGTGCCTGGAGTGGACTAGCGGGGGCGAACACCGGGGAGCTGTTTTTT. It is translated as CAWSGLAGANTGELFF.

This chain joins TRBV6-5 and TRBJ1-2; D might be TRBD1 (6 bases). Germline V lookup: CDR1 MNHEY, CDR2 SVGAGI. Between the trimmed V and J ends, which lost 6 bases and 0 bases, there was a span of 14 bases. CDR3 length equals 15 residues. The CDR3 DNA follows: TGTGCCAGCAGGGGACACGGCAGAGCTAACTATGGCTACACCTTC. Translation gives CASRGHGRANYGYTF.

This rearrangement joins TRBV9 to TRBJ2-1; 7 bases line up with TRBD2. The CDR3 totals 17 residues. V shed 2 bases and J 8 bases; nucleotides not matched to a gene: 16. The germline V gene has CDR1 SGDLS and CDR2 YYNGEE. Written as DNA, the CDR3 is TGTGCCAGCAGCGTGGGCCTAGCGGCCCCCGGAGTGGATGAGCAGTTCTTC. It codes for CASSVGLAAPGVDEQFF.

The genes are TRBV29-1 and TRBJ1-2; D gene unclear. This CDR3 has 14 residues. Deletions cut 0 bases from V and 6 bases from J, with 14 bases between. Germline V gene sequence: CDR1 SQVTM, CDR2 ANQGSEA. CDR3 sequence reads: CSVEDPAGFHGYTF. The CDR3 nucleotides are TGCAGCGTTGAAGATCCGGCAGGCTTCCATGGCTACACCTTC.

The chain has TRBV7-2 and TRBJ2-5; D possibly corresponds to TRBD2 (6 bases). V gave up 2 bases and J gave up 5 bases, with 12 bases separating them. This CDR3 spans 14 amino acids. Germline V CDR1 and CDR2: SGHTA, FQGNSA. The CDR3 DNA is TGTGCCAGCAGCTTAACTAGCTCTCCGGAGACCCAGTACTTC. Residues: CASSLTSSPETQYF. Full variable domain (remainder filled in from reference TRBV7-2 and TRBJ2-5): GAGVSQSPSNKVTEKGKDVELRCDPISGHTALYWYRQSLGQGLEFLIYFQGNSAPDKSGLPSDRFSAERTGGSVSTLTIQRTQQEDSAVYLCASSLTSSPETQYFGPGTRLLVL.

This chain uses TRBV11-2 with TRBJ2-7, with D possibly being TRBD1 (6 bases). V gave up 0 bases and J gave up 2 bases, with 11 bases separating them. Per germline, CDR1 SGHAT and CDR2 FQNNGV. The CDR3 length is 15 residues. The CDR3: CASSLDGQMAYEQYF. DNA of the CDR3: TGTGCCAGCAGCTTAGACGGACAGATGGCCTACGAGCAGTACTTC.

The chain recombines TRBV11-2 with TRBJ2-1; TRBD2 aligns across 10 bases. The CDR3 has 15 residues. Germline-derived CDR1 and CDR2 are SGHAT and FQNNGV. V was pared by 4 bases and J by 7 bases, with 7 bases of the junction left unmatched. This chain's CDR3 is CASSSLAGRFNEQFF. CDR3 nucleotides: TGTGCCAGCAGCTCACTAGCGGGACGGTTTAATGAGCAGTTCTTC. The full variable domain, rest sourced from reference TRBV11-2 and TRBJ2-1, is EAGVAQSPRYKIIEKRQSVAFWCNPISGHATLYWYQQILGQGPKLLIQFQNNGVVDDSQLPKDRFSAERLKGVDSTLKIQPAKLEDSAVYLCASSSLAGRFNEQFFGPGTRLTVL.

The chain links TRBV7-3 to TRBJ2-2; unclear D gene. The CDR3 extends over 15 amino acids. V lost 5 bases and J lost 2, with 12 bases in between. Germline V CDR1 and CDR2: SGHTA, FQGTGA. This chain's CDR3 is CASSQVGVNTGELFF. CDR3 nucleotides: TGTGCCAGCAGCCAAGTGGGCGTTAACACCGGGGAGCTGTTTTTT.